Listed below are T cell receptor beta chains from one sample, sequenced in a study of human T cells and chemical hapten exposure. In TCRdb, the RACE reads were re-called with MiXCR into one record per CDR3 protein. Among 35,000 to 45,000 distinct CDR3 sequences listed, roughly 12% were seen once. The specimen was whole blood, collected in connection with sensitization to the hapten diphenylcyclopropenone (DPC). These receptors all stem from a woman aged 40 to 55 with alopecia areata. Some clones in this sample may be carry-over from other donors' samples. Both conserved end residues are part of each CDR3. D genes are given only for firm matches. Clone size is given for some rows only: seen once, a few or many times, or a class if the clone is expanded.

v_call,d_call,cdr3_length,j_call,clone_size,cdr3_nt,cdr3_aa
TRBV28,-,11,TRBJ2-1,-,TGTGCCAGCACCCTCCAGGATGAGCAGTTCTTC,CASTLQDEQFF
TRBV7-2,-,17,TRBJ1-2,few,TGTGCCAGCAGCTTACAGGCCAGTCCCCTGGGTCACTATGGCTACACCTTC,CASSLQASPLGHYGYTF
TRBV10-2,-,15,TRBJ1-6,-,TGCGCCAGCTACCCACGGGGTGTAGGAGATTCACCCCTCCACTTT,CASYPRGVGDSPLHF
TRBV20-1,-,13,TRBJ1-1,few,TGCAGTGCTCCAGGGGTGGGGAACACTGAAGCTTTCTTT,CSAPGVGNTEAFF
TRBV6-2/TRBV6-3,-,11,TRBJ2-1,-,TGTGCCAGCACTTCTTCCAATGAGCAGTTCTTC,CASTSSNEQFF
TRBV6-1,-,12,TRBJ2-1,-,TGTGCCAGCACCCATTCCTACAATGAGCAGTTCTTC,CASTHSYNEQFF
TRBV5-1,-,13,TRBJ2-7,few,TGCGCCAGCAGCTTGATGGGGCGTGGCGAGCAGTACTTC,CASSLMGRGEQYF
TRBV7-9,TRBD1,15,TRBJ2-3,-,TGTGCCAGCAGCTTCGACAGGGGGAGCACAGATACGCAGTATTTT,CASSFDRGSTDTQYF
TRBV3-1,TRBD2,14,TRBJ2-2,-,TGTGCCAGCAGGCGAGGGAGGGGCACCGGGGAGCTGTTTTTT,CASRRGRGTGELFF
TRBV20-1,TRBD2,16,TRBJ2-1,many,TGCAGTGCTACGAGCGGGAGGGCCAGGACCTACAATGAGCAGTTCTTC,CSATSGRARTYNEQFF
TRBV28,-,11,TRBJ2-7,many,TGTGCCAGCAGTTCCACCTACGAGCAGTACTTC,CASSSTYEQYF
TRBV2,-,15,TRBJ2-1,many,TGTGCCAGCAGTGCCGACGGACTCATTTACAATGAGCAGTTCTTC,CASSADGLIYNEQFF
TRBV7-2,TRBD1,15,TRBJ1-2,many,TGTGCCAGCAGCTTATCGTCGGACAGGGTGGTTGGCTACACCTTC,CASSLSSDRVVGYTF
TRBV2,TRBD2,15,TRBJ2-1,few,TGTGCCAGCCGCCCCGGGACTAGCGGGACCAATGAGCAGTTCTTC,CASRPGTSGTNEQFF
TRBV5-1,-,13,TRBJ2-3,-,TGCGCCAGCAGAGGGGATTTGGGAGATACGCAGTATTTT,CASRGDLGDTQYF
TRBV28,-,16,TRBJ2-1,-,TGTGCCAGCAGCCAGGTGTCGCGACAGTTTTACAATGAGCAGTTCTTC,CASSQVSRQFYNEQFF
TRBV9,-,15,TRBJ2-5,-,TGTGCCAGCAGCGTAGATCCGGCCCGCCCCGAGACCCAGTACTTC,CASSVDPARPETQYF
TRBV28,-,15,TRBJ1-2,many,TGTGCCAGCAGTTTAGGAGTGGGGGCGAATCGGGGCTACACCTTC,CASSLGVGANRGYTF
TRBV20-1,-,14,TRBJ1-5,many,TGCAGTGCTAGATCGGGGGCGGCCGATCAGCCCCAGCATTTT,CSARSGAADQPQHF
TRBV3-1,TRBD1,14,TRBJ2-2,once,TGTGCCAGCAGCCCGACAGGGGGTACCGGGGAGCTGTTTTTT,CASSPTGGTGELFF
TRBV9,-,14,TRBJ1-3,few,TGTGCCAGCGGGAGTGACCGCTCTGGAAACACCATATATTTT,CASGSDRSGNTIYF
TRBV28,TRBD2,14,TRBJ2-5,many,TGTGCCAGCAGAACGAGACTAGCGGGAGAGACCCAGTACTTC,CASRTRLAGETQYF
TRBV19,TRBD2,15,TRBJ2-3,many,TGTGCCAGTAGTCGACTAGCGGCCTTCCAAGATACGCAGTATTTT,CASSRLAAFQDTQYF
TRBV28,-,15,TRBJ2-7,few,TGTGCCAGCAGTTCTGGGGGCAGGCCAAGCTACGAGCAGTACTTC,CASSSGGRPSYEQYF
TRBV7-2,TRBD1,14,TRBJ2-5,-,TGTGCCAGCAGCTTAATACAGGGGATGGAGACCCAGTACTTC,CASSLIQGMETQYF
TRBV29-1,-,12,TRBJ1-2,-,TGCAGCGTTGAAGATCAGGCTGGAGGCTACACCTTC,CSVEDQAGGYTF
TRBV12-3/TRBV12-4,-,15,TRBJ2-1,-,TGTGCCAGCAGTGGCGTAGGGCCGGAGTACAATGAGCAGTTCTTC,CASSGVGPEYNEQFF
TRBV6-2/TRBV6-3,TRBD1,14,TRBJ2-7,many,TGTGCCAGCAGTTCGGGACAGGGCATAGGCGAGCAGTACTTC,CASSSGQGIGEQYF
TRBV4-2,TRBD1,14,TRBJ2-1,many,TGTGCCAGCGCACGGGACAGGGGTGGAAATGAGCAGTTCTTC,CASARDRGGNEQFF
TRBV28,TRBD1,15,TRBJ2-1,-,TGTGCCAGCAGTCCCGGGACAGCCTCCTACAATGAGCAGTTCTTC,CASSPGTASYNEQFF
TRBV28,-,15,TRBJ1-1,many,TGTGCCAGCAGTTCCCAACCGGCCCTGAACACTGAAGCTTTCTTT,CASSSQPALNTEAFF
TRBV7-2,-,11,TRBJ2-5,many,TGTGCCAGCAGCTTAGCGGCGACCCAGTACTTC,CASSLAATQYF
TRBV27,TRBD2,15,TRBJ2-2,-,TGTGCCAGCAGTTTAACTAGCGGGGTAACCGGGGAGCTGTTTTTT,CASSLTSGVTGELFF
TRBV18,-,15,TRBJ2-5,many,TGTGCCAGCTCACCACCCGCCTTCTCGGGAGAGACCCAGTACTTC,CASSPPAFSGETQYF
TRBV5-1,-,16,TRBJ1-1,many,TGCGCCAGCAGCTTGGGTGCGCGACAGACGAACACTGAAGCTTTCTTT,CASSLGARQTNTEAFF
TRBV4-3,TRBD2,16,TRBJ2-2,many,TGCGCCAGCAGCCAAGAAGCGGGGGGGCAAACCGGGGAGCTGTTTTTT,CASSQEAGGQTGELFF
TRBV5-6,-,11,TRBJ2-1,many,TGTGCCAGCAGCCGACAGGAGGAGCAGTTCTTC,CASSRQEEQFF
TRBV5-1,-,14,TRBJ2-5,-,TGCGCCAGCAGCTTGGTGGGGGCGCAAGAGACCCAGTACTTC,CASSLVGAQETQYF
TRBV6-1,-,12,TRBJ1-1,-,TGTGCCAGCAGCCTGACGCGGACTGAAGCTTTCTTT,CASSLTRTEAFF
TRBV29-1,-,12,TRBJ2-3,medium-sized,TGCAGCGTCAACCAGGGGGGCCCTGAAGGGTATTTT,CSVNQGGPEGYF
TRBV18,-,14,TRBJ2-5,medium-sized,TGTGCCAGCTCACCACCGGGGGTTCAAGAGACCCAGTACTTC,CASSPPGVQETQYF
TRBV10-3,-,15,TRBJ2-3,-,TGTGCCATCAGTGAGTCGACGGGAGCGACAGATACGCAGTATTTT,CAISESTGATDTQYF
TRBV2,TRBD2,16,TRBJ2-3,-,TGTGCCAGCAGTCCGGGGACTAGCGGATTCACAGATACGCAGTATTTT,CASSPGTSGFTDTQYF
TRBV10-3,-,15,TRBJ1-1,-,TGTGCCATCAGTGATGGACTATCCCGTTCGACTGAAGCTTTCTTT,CAISDGLSRSTEAFF
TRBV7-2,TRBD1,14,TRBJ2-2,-,TGTGCCAGCCGGGCAGGGGGCATCACCGGGGAGCTGTTTTTT,CASRAGGITGELFF
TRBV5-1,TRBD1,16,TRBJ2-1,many,TGCGCCAGCAGCTTGGGACAGGGGGCTAGCTACAATGAGCAGTTCTTC,CASSLGQGASYNEQFF
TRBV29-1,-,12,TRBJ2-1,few,TGCAGCGTACTAGCCCCTTACAATGAGCAGTTCTTC,CSVLAPYNEQFF
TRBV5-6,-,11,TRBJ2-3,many,TGTGCCAGCAGCCGCGGGGATACGCAGTATTTT,CASSRGDTQYF
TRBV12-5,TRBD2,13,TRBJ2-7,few,TGTGCTAGTGGCCCGGGACTAGCGGGGGTTAGTGTCTTC,CASGPGLAGVSVF
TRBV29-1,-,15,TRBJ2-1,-,TGCAGCGTTGATTTACCGCGAGTTAAATACAATGAGCAGTTCTTC,CSVDLPRVKYNEQFF
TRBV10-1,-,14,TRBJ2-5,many,TGCGCCAGCAGTGAAACCTCCCGCCAAGAGACCCAGTACTTC,CASSETSRQETQYF
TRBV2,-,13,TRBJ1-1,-,TGTGCCAGCAGTGAAAATTGGGGGGCTGAAGCTTTCTTT,CASSENWGAEAFF
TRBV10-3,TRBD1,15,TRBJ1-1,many,TGTGCCATCAGAGGGACAGGGTTCCTGAACACTGAAGCTTTCTTT,CAIRGTGFLNTEAFF
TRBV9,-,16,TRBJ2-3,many,TGTGCCAGCAGCGTTATCGGGGGTTTGGGCACAGATACGCAGTATTTT,CASSVIGGLGTDTQYF
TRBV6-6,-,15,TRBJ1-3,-,TGTGCCAGCAGTTACTACGGGGCCTCTGGAAACACCATATATTTT,CASSYYGASGNTIYF
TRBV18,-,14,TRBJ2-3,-,TGTGCCACTCTCCCCGGGGCCGGGGCAGATACGCAGTATTTT,CATLPGAGADTQYF
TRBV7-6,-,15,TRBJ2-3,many,TGTGCCAGCAGTCTAATGCTCAGCGGCACAGATACGCAGTATTTT,CASSLMLSGTDTQYF
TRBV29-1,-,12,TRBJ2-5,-,TGCAGCGTTTACAGGCAGATAGAGACCCAGTACTTC,CSVYRQIETQYF
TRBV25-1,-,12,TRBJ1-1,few,TGTGCCAGCCAGAGCGTAAACACTGAAGCTTTCTTT,CASQSVNTEAFF